These 8 T cell receptor beta chains share one sample of origin, sequenced in a study of T cells after yellow fever vaccination. TCRdb itself ran the 5' RACE reads through MiXCR, one entry per CDR3 protein. The profile shows 500,000 to 650,000 distinct CDR3 sequences, roughly 12% of them singletons. The material was PBMCs, obtained on the day of the yellow fever booster vaccination. These receptors were collected from a man aged 30-40 years who received the YFV17D yellow fever vaccine.

V is TRBV6-5 and J is TRBJ2-7; no firm D call. Trimming pared 1 base from V and 0 bases from J, leaving 7 bases between. Germline CDR1 reads MNHEY; CDR2 reads SVGAGI. The CDR3 loop spans 14 amino acids. CDR3 nucleotides: TGTGCCAGCAGTTACTACGGTAGCTCCTACGAGCAGTACTTC. Protein sequence: CASSYYGSSYEQYF.

This clonotype was detected a few times. V gene TRBV10-3 combines with J gene TRBJ2-7; 14 bases match TRBD2. This CDR3 is built from 16 residues. V lost 3 bases to trimming and J lost 3 bases; unmatched junction nucleotides: 4. Germline V gene data show CDR1 as ENHRY and CDR2 as SYGVKD. CDR3 DNA sequence: TGTGCCATCAGTGACCCCGGGACTAGCGGGAGCTACGAGCAGTACTTC. Protein product: CAISDPGTSGSYEQYF.

There are a few counts of this clonotype. This chain connects TRBV10-3 to TRBJ2-3; a weak D match, TRBD1 (6 bases). The CDR3 runs to 15 residues. Germline V gene sequence: CDR1 ENHRY, CDR2 SYGVKD. Trimming removed 5 bases from V and 5 bases from J, with 17 bases in between. Here the CDR3 DNA reads TGTGCCATCAGTACCCGGGACAAGAGGGTAGATACGCAGTATTTT. This sequence encodes CAISTRDKRVDTQYF.

The V and J genes are TRBV18 and TRBJ2-6; unclear D gene. Germline loops: CDR1 KGHSH, CDR2 LQKENI. V was cut by 3 bases and J by 0 bases, with 12 bases left in between. This CDR3 is 17 amino acids long. The CDR3: CASSPLQSFSGANVLTF. The CDR3, as DNA: TGTGCCAGCTCACCTCTGCAGAGTTTCTCTGGGGCCAACGTCCTGACTTTC.

There are a few counts of this clonotype. The chain has TRBV10-1 and TRBJ2-2; a possible D gene is TRBD2 (6 bases). The length of the CDR3 is 15 residues. The germline V and J ends were trimmed by 3 bases and 5 bases, with 13 bases remaining between them. From germline, CDR1 is WNHNN and CDR2 SYGVQD (reference sequence). The CDR3 DNA reads as TGCGCCAGCAGTGATGGGAAAGCGGGTACCGGGGAGCTGTTTTTT. This codes for CASSDGKAGTGELFF.

In DNA form, the CDR3 reads TGTGCCAGTAAACTAGCGGGAAACACAGATACGCAGTATTTT. Translation: CASKLAGNTDTQYF. This chain uses TRBV19 with TRBJ2-3, with 10 bases fitting TRBD2. This CDR3 comprises 14 residues. Trimming at V came to 7 bases and at J to 2 bases, leaving 3 bases not matched to a gene. Germline V CDR1 and CDR2: LNHDA, SQIVND (reference sequence).

This clonotype was seen more than once but under ten times. The chain recombines TRBV5-1 with TRBJ1-1, with D possibly matching TRBD1 (5 bases). The CDR3 extends over 14 amino acids. V shed 5 bases and J shed 3 bases, with 14 bases lying between them. Germline CDR1 and CDR2: SGHRS and YFSETQ. CDR3 coding DNA: TGCGCCAGCAGACTAAAGGGGTCGGACACTGAAGCTTTCTTT. It yields the protein CASRLKGSDTEAFF.

This clonotype appeared a few times. This chain joins TRBV20-1 and TRBJ2-7; D gene unclear. In germline, CDR1 is DFQATT, CDR2 SNEGSKA (reference sequence). This CDR3 is 9 amino acids long. The CDR3, as DNA: TGCAGCGCCGCCTACGAGCAGTACTTC. Amino acids: CSAAYEQYF.